These 12 T cell receptor beta chains came from one sample sequenced in a study of blood T cell repertoires in COVID-19. Sequencing used immunoSEQ multiplex PCR; TCRdb keeps in-frame clones, though not all of them. Seen here are just over 300,000 clones, 87% observed once, and the top ten hold more than 2%. Sequencing was carried out using peripheral blood. The receptors were sampled from a man aged 18 to 29 with active or convalescent COVID-19.

The sample holds a few counts of this clone. This chain links TRBV27 with TRBJ2-7; TRBD1 is a possible D gene (5 bases). CDR3 size: 15 residues. Trimming took off 5 bases at V and 5 bases at J, with 19 bases between the two ends. The germline V gene encodes CDR1 MNHEY and CDR2 SMNVEV (reference sequence). CDR3 nucleotides: TGTGCCAGCAGTCTTTATCGACAGACGCAGGACGAGCAGTACTTC. It translates to CASSLYRQTQDEQYF.

This clone came up a few times. The chain links TRBV2 to TRBJ2-1; TRBD1 agrees at 8 bases. The CDR3 totals 15 residues. Germline V gene data show CDR1 as SNHLY and CDR2 as FYNNEI. J was trimmed by 1 base and V by 8 bases; bases with no gene match: 7. This CDR3 reads CASQKDRESYNEQFF. CDR3 nucleotides: TGTGCCAGCCAAAAGGACAGGGAATCCTACAATGAGCAGTTCTTC.

J is TRBJ2-5 and V is TRBV7-9; 7 positions match TRBD1. The CDR3 loop spans 16 amino acids. With V trimmed by 3 bases and J by 2 bases, 9 bases remained unmatched. CDR1 and CDR2 from the germline V gene are SEHNR and FQNEAQ (reference sequence). The DNA of the CDR3 is TGTGCCAGCAGCTTGGGACGGACAGGACAACAAGAGACCCAGTACTTC. The encoded protein is CASSLGRTGQQETQYF.

For the CDR3, the DNA is TGTGCCAGCAGCTTGATGGTTTTCCAGGGTGACACCGGGGAGCTGTTTTTT. The encoded protein is CASSLMVFQGDTGELFF. This rearrangement joins TRBV5-8 to TRBJ2-2; D possibly corresponds to TRBD1 (5 bases). Germline V gives CDR1 SGHTS, CDR2 YDEGEE. The CDR3 has 17 residues. The ends were cut back, 1 base at V and 3 bases at J, with 16 bases in the middle. Filled out from reference TRBV5-8 and TRBJ2-2, the complete variable domain reads EAGVTQSPTHLIKTRGQQATLRCSPISGHTSVYWYQQALGLGLQFLLWYDEGEERNRGNFPPRFSGRQFPNYSSELNVNALELEDSALYLCASSLMVFQGDTGELFFGEGSRLTVL.

The V gene is TRBV9, the J gene TRBJ2-3; D not resolved. Trimming took off 0 bases at V and 4 bases at J, with 6 bases between the two ends. There are 13 residues in the CDR3. The germline V gene encodes CDR1 SGDLS and CDR2 YYNGEE. The CDR3 loop is CASSVGQPDTQYF. In nucleotides, the CDR3 is TGTGCCAGCAGCGTAGGACAACCAGATACGCAGTATTTT.

The CDR3 loop reads CATSDWGQEYGYTF. The CDR3 nucleotides are TGTGCCACCAGTGATTGGGGACAGGAATATGGCTACACCTTC. The chain combines TRBV24-1 with TRBJ1-2; 8 bases line up with TRBD1. Germline V gene sequence: CDR1 KGHDR, CDR2 SFDVKD. CDR3 length: 14 amino acids. V lost 2 bases and J lost 5; bases outside the gene matches: 3.

The chain is built from TRBV5-1 and TRBJ2-1, with 8 nucleotides matching TRBD2. Germline trimming cut 4 bases from V and 0 bases from J; bases unmatched to any gene: 6. The germline V gene encodes CDR1 SGHRS and CDR2 YFSETQ. The length of the CDR3 is 16 residues. The CDR3 nucleotides are TGCGCCAGCAGCCCCCATAGCGGGGACTCCTACAATGAGCAGTTCTTC. Protein sequence: CASSPHSGDSYNEQFF.

The J gene is TRBJ2-7, the V gene TRBV6-5; 7 positions agree with TRBD2. The CDR3 length is 14 residues. J lost 6 bases, V lost 6 bases, and 11 bases had no gene match. Germline V CDR1 and CDR2: MNHEY, SVGAGI. The CDR3, as DNA: TGTGCCAGCAGGGACGGGAGGAACTTCGGCGAGCAGTACTTC. Its protein product is CASRDGRNFGEQYF.

This chain uses TRBV11-2 with TRBJ1-3, with D perhaps TRBD1 (5 bases). This CDR3 is 13 amino acids long. The germline gives CDR1 SGHAT, CDR2 FQNNGV. V was trimmed by 7 bases and J by 3 bases, leaving 10 bases between them. The CDR3 region is CASIGTYGNTIYF. CDR3 bases: TGTGCCAGCATAGGGACTTATGGAAACACCATATATTTT.

V usage is TRBV4-1 and J usage is TRBJ2-5; 7 nucleotides line up with TRBD2. V lost 1 base, J lost 2 bases, and 7 bases stayed unmatched. The CDR3 extends over 16 amino acids. Per the germline V gene, CDR1 is MGHRA and CDR2 is YSYEKL. In nucleotides, the CDR3 is TGCGCCAGCAGCCAAGTCCCCGGCGGGGGACAAGAGACCCAGTACTTC. This encodes CASSQVPGGGQETQYF.

This chain connects TRBV11-3 to TRBJ2-1; maybe TRBD2 (6 bases). Germline V gene sequence: CDR1 SGHNT, CDR2 YENEEA. V was pared by 4 bases and J by 3 bases, with 19 bases between. The CDR3 runs 17 residues. Here the CDR3 reads CASSSGTGGLSYNEQFF. As DNA, the CDR3 is TGTGCCAGCAGCTCTGGGACTGGGGGATTAAGCTACAATGAGCAGTTCTTC.

The table lists this clone with a count of one. The chain employs TRBV28 and TRBJ1-5; 7 bases match TRBD1. V shed 5 bases, J shed 1 base, and the junction held 8 bases outside the gene matches. The CDR3 is 16 amino acids. In germline, CDR1 is MDHEN, CDR2 SYDVKM. CDR3 region: CASSDPQGESNQPQHF. The DNA of the CDR3 is TGTGCCAGCAGTGACCCCCAGGGGGAGAGCAATCAGCCCCAGCATTTT.